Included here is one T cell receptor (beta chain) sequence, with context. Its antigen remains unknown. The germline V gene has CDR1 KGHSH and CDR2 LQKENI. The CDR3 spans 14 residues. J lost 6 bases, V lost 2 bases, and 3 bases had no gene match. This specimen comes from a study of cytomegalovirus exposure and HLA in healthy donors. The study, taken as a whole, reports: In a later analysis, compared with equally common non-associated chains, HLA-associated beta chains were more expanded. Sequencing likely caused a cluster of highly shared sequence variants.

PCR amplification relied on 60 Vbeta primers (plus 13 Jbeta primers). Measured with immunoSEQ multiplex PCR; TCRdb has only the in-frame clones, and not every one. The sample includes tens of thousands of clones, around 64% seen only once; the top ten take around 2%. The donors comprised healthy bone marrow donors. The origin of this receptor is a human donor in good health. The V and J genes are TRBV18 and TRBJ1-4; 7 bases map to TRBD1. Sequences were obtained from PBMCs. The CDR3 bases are TGTGCCAGCTCACCAACCGACAGGGATGAAAAACTGTTTTTT. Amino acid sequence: CASSPTDRDEKLFF.